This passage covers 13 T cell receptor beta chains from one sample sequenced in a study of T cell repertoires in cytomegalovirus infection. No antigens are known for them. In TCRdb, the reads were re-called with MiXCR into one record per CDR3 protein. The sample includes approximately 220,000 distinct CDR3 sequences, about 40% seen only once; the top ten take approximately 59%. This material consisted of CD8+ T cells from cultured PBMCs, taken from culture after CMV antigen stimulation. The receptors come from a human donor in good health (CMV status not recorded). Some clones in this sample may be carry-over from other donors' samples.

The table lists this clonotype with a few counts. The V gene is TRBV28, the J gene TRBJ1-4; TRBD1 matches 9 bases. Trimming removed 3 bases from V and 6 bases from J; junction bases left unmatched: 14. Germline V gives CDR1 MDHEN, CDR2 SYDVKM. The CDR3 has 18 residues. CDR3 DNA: TGTGCCAGCAGTTTTCTCGAAATCGACAGGGGGTTATATGAAAAACTGTTTTTT. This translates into CASSFLEIDRGLYEKLFF.

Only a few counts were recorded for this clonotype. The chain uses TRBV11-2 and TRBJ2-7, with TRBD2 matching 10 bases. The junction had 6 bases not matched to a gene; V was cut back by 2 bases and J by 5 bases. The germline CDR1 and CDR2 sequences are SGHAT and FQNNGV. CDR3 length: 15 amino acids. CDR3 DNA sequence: TGTGCCAGCAGCTTATCCCCTAGCGGGGGACACGAGCAGTACTTC. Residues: CASSLSPSGGHEQYF.

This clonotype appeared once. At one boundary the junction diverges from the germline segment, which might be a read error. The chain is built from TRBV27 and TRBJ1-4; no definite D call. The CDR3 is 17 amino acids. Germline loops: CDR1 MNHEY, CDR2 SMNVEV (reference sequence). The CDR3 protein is CASSFVRTGGNNEKLFF. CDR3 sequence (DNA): TGTGCCAGTAGTTTCGTTAGGACCGGCGGAAATAATGAAAAACTGTTTTTT. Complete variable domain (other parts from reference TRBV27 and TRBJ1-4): EAQVTQNPRYLITVTGKKLTVTCSQNMNHEYMSWYRQDPGLGLRQIYYSMNVEVTDKGDVPEGYKVSRKEKRNFPLILESPSPNQTSLYFCASSFVRTGGNNEKLFFGSGTQLSVL.

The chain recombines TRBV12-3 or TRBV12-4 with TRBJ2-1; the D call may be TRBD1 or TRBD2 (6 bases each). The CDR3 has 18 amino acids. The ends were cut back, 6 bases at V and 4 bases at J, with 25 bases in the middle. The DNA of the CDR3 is TGTGCCAGCAGCCAACGCCTACAGGGTAGGGACTCTTACAATGAGCAGTTCTTC. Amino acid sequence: CASSQRLQGRDSYNEQFF.

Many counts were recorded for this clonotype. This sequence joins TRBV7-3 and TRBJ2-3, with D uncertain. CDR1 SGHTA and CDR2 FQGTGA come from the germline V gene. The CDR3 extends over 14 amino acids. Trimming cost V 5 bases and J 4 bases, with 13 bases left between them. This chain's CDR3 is CASSLTHDSDTQYF. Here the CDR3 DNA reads TGTGCCAGCAGCCTGACCCATGACTCAGATACGCAGTATTTT. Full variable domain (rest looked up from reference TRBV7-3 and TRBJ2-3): GAGVSQTPSNKVTEKGKYVELRCDPISGHTALYWYRQSLGQGPEFLIYFQGTGAADDSGLPNDRFFAVRPEGSVSTLKIQRTERGDSAVYLCASSLTHDSDTQYFGPGTRLTVL.

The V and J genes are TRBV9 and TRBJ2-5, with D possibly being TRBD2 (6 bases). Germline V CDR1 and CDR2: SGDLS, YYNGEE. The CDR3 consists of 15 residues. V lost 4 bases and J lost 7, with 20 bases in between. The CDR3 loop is CASSPKGAGGGTQYF. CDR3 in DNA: TGTGCCAGCAGCCCCAAGGGAGCGGGCGGAGGGACCCAGTACTTC.

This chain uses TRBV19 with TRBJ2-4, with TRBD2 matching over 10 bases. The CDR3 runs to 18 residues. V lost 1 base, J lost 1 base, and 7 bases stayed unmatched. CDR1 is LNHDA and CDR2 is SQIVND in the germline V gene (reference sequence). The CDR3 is CASSIVPSGSMAKNIQYF. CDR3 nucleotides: TGTGCCAGTAGTATAGTACCTAGCGGGAGTATGGCCAAAAACATTCAGTACTTC.

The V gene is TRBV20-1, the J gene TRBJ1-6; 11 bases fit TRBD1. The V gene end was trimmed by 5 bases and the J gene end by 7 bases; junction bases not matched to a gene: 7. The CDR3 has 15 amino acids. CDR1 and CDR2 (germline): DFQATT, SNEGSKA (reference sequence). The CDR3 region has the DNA TGCAGTGCTTTCCGGACAGGGGGCACGAATTCACCCCTCCACTTT. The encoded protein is CSAFRTGGTNSPLHF.

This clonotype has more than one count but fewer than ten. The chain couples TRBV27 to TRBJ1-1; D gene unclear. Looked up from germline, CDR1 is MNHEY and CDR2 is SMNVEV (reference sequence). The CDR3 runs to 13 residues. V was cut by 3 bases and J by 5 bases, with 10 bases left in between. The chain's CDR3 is CASSFSSGTEAFF. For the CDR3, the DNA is TGTGCCAGCAGTTTCTCCAGTGGAACTGAAGCTTTCTTT.

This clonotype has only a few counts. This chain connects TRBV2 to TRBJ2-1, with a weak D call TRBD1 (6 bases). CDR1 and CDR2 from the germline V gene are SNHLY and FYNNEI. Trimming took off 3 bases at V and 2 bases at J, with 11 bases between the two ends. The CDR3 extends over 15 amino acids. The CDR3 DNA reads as TGTGCCAGCAGTGAGCAGGGGTCAACCTACAATGAGCAGTTCTTC. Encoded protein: CASSEQGSTYNEQFF. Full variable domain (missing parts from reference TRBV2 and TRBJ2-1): EPEVTQTPSHQVTQMGQEVILRCVPISNHLYFYWYRQILGQKVEFLVSFYNNEISEKSEIFDDQFSVERPDGSNFTLKIRSTKLEDSAMYFCASSEQGSTYNEQFFGPGTRLTVL.

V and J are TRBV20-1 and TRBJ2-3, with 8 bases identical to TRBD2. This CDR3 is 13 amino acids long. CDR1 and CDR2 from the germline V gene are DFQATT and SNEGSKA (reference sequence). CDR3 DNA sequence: TGCAGACTACGGGAGGGGGGCACAGATACGCAGTATTTT. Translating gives CRLREGGTDTQYF.

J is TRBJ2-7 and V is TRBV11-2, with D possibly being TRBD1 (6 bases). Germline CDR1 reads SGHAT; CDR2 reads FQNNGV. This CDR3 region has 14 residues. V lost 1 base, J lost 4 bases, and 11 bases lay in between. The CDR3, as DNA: TGTGCCAGCAGCTTAGGACAGGCTCCGTACGAGCAGTACTTC. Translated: CASSLGQAPYEQYF.

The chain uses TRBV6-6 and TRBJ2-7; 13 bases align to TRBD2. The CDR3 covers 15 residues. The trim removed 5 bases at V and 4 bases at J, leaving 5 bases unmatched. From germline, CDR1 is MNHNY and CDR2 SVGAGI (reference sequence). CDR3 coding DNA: TGTGCCAGCAGTAACGGACTAGCGGGAGTTTACGAGCAGTACTTC. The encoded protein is CASSNGLAGVYEQYF.